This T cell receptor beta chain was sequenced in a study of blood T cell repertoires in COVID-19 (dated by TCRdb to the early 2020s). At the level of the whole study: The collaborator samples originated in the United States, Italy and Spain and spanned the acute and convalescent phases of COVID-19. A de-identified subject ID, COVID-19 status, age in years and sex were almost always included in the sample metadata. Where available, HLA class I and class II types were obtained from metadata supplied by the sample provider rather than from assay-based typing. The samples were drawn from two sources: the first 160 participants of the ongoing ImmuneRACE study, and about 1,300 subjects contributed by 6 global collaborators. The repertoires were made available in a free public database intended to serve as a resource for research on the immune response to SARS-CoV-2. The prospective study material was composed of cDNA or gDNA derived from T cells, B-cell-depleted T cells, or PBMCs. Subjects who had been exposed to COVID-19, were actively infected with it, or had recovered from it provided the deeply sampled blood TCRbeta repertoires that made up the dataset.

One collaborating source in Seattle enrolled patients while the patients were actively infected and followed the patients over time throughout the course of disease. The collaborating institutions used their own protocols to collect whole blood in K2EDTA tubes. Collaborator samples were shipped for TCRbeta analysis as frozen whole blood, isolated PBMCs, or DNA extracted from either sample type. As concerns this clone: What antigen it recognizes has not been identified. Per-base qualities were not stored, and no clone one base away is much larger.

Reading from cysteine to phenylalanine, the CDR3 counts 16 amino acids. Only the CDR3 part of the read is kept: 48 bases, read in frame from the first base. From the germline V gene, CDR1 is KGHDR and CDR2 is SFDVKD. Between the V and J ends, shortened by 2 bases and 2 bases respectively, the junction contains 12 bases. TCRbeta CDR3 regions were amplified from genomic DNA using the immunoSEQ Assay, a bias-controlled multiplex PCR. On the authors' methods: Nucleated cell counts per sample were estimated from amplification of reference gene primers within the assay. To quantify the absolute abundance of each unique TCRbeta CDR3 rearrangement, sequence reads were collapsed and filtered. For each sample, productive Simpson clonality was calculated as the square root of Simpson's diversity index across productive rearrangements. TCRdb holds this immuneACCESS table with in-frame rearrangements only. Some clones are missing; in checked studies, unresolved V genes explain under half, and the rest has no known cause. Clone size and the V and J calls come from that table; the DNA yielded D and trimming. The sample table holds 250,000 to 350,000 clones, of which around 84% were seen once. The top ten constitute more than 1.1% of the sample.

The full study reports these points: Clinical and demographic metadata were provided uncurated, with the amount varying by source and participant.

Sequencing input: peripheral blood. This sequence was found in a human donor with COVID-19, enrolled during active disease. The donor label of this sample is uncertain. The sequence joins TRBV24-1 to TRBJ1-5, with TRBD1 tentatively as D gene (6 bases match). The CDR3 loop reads CATSDSDRKRNQPQHF. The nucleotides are TGTGCCACCAGTGATTCTGACAGGAAACGCAATCAGCCCCAGCATTTT.